The 17 T cell receptor beta chains below were found in one sample sequenced in a study of identical twins. TCRdb called the 5' RACE reads again in MiXCR, with one record for every CDR3 protein. Of about 490,000 distinct CDR3 sequences in the sample, 13% to 15% were seen once. The sample also formed part of further work on yellow fever vaccine responses in identical twins.

The material sequenced was CD4+ T cells sorted from blood. The receptors were sampled from a young woman in good health.

This clonotype occurred a few times. V usage is TRBV4-1 and J usage is TRBJ2-7; TRBD2 matches 12 bases. This CDR3 comprises 15 residues. Germline assignment: CDR1 MGHRA and CDR2 YSYEKL. The V segment lost 2 bases and the J segment 3 bases; nucleotides outside the gene matches: 2. CDR3 coding DNA: TGCGCCAGCAGCCAATGGACTAGCGGGAACTACGAGCAGTACTTC. It is translated as CASSQWTSGNYEQYF.

This clonotype was counted only a few times. The CDR3 coding sequence is TGTGCCAGCAGTCCTTCCCCCGGGTCCGCCGGGGAGCTGTTTTTT. Translating gives CASSPSPGSAGELFF. The chain recombines TRBV6-1 with TRBJ2-2; D call uncertain. The V end was cut by 5 bases, the J end by 6 bases, with 16 bases between. From germline, CDR1 is MNHNS and CDR2 SASEGT. There are 15 residues in the CDR3.

This clonotype was seen a handful of times. The chain uses TRBV18 and TRBJ1-1; D gene unclear. Trimming pared 5 bases from V and 6 bases from J, leaving 13 bases between. The CDR3 is 13 residues long. CDR1 is KGHSH, CDR2 LQKENI, per germline. This CDR3 is CASSVFPGAEAFF. The CDR3 region has the DNA TGTGCCAGCTCAGTCTTCCCTGGGGCTGAAGCTTTCTTT.

This clonotype occurred many times. The chain is built from TRBV7-9 and TRBJ2-5; D gene unclear. The CDR3 length is 13 residues. V gave up 2 bases and J gave up 3 bases, with 7 bases separating them. Germline CDR1 SEHNR, CDR2 FQNEAQ (reference sequence). The CDR3 here is CASSLFAEETQYF. DNA for the CDR3: TGTGCCAGCAGCTTATTCGCCGAAGAGACCCAGTACTTC.

There are a few counts of this clonotype. V usage is TRBV12-3 or TRBV12-4 and J usage is TRBJ1-5; weak D call: TRBD1 (6 bases). V was clipped by 7 bases and J by 4 bases, with 14 bases between them. The CDR3 length is 14 residues. The CDR3 reads CASTQTGRNQPQHF. DNA of the CDR3: TGTGCCAGCACCCAGACAGGTAGAAATCAGCCCCAGCATTTT.

At least ten counts were recorded for this clonotype. The genes are TRBV4-1 and TRBJ1-4, with D possibly TRBD1 on 6 matching bases. V lost 0 bases and J lost 5, with 13 bases in between. Germline V gives CDR1 MGHRA, CDR2 YSYEKL. This CDR3 is 16 amino acids long. The CDR3 loop reads CASSQEGTSLNEKLFF. CDR3 coding DNA: TGCGCCAGCAGCCAAGAGGGGACATCGTTAAATGAAAAACTGTTTTTT.

In this sample, this clonotype turned up a few times. The V gene is TRBV9, the J gene TRBJ2-7; 8 bases match TRBD1. J lost 0 bases, V lost 1 base, and 9 bases had no gene match. Per the germline V gene, CDR1 is SGDLS and CDR2 is YYNGEE. This CDR3 has 17 residues. CDR3 DNA sequence: TGTGCCAGCAGCGTAAACCCGGGACAGGAGATCTCCTACGAGCAGTACGTC. Translating gives CASSVNPGQEISYEQYV.

J is TRBJ2-3 and V is TRBV5-1; tentatively, D is TRBD1 (6 bases). CDR1 and CDR2 from the germline V gene are SGHRS and YFSETQ. Trimming cost V 2 bases and J 2 bases, with 15 bases left between them. The CDR3 length is 16 residues. The CDR3 DNA reads TGCGCCAGCAGCTTCGGCTCCGGGACACTCACAGATACGCAGTATTTT. As protein: CASSFGSGTLTDTQYF.

This clonotype was detected a few times. The chain joins TRBV5-6 to TRBJ2-7; a weak D match, TRBD1 (6 bases). This CDR3 has 16 amino acids. CDR1 and CDR2 (germline): SGHDT, YYEEEE. Trimming shortened V by 3 bases and J by 2 bases, and 18 bases separated the two germline ends. The CDR3 DNA is TGTGCCAGCAGCTCTACCCTGGGGGCTTTCACCTACGAGCAGTACGTC. Amino acid sequence: CASSSTLGAFTYEQYV.

The J gene is TRBJ2-2, the V gene TRBV25-1; TRBD1 or TRBD2 may be the D gene (6 bases each). The CDR3 extends over 13 amino acids. Trimming shortened V by 9 bases and J by 5 bases, and 13 bases separated the two germline ends. Germline V gene lookup returns CDR1 MGHDK and CDR2 SYGVNS. The CDR3 reads CASRGEGTGELFF. The CDR3 DNA is TGTGCCAGTAGGGGGGAAGGGACCGGGGAGCTGTTTTTT.

The chain employs TRBV5-1 and TRBJ2-3; 9 bases are a match to TRBD2. This CDR3 has 19 amino acids. Germline V gene sequence: CDR1 SGHRS, CDR2 YFSETQ. The V and J ends lost 1 base and 0 bases, in that order; junction bases with no gene match: 12. Written as DNA, the CDR3 is TGCGCCAGCAGCTTGTTTAGCGGGGGCCCCCCCGCTAGCACAGATACGCAGTATTTT. Protein product: CASSLFSGGPPASTDTQYF.

This sequence joins TRBV5-1 and TRBJ2-7, with 8 bases lining up with TRBD2. After removal of 0 bases from V and 4 bases from J, the junction contained 3 bases not matched to a gene. Germline V lookup: CDR1 SGHRS, CDR2 YFSETQ. The CDR3 contains 14 residues. The CDR3 region is CASSLASGLYEQYF. In nucleotides, the CDR3 is TGCGCCAGCAGCTTGGCTAGCGGGTTGTACGAGCAGTACTTC.

There are a few counts of this clonotype. V and J are TRBV20-1 and TRBJ2-1, with unresolved D. This CDR3 is 12 amino acids long. V was cut by 6 bases and J by 7 bases, with 13 bases left in between. The germline V gene has CDR1 DFQATT and CDR2 SNEGSKA (reference sequence). The CDR3 is CSANSLWNEQFF. The DNA for the CDR3 is TGCAGTGCCAACTCGCTATGGAATGAGCAGTTCTTC.

This clonotype was detected only a few times. This rearrangement joins TRBV2 to TRBJ1-2; 8 bases match TRBD1. This CDR3 spans 14 amino acids. Per germline, CDR1 SNHLY and CDR2 FYNNEI. The V and J ends lost 3 bases and 6 bases, in that order; junction bases with no gene match: 6. CDR3 sequence reads: CASSEEGTGDGYTF. CDR3 coding DNA: TGTGCCAGCAGTGAGGAAGGGACAGGAGATGGCTACACCTTC.

This clonotype was seen a handful of times. The chain employs TRBV5-1 and TRBJ2-1, with 8 nucleotides matching TRBD2. The CDR3 sequence is 15 residues long. CDR1 is SGHRS and CDR2 is YFSETQ in the germline V gene. J lost 4 bases, V lost 2 bases, and 5 bases had no gene match. The CDR3 loop is CASSFSGAGYNEQFF. The CDR3 DNA reads as TGCGCCAGCAGCTTTAGCGGGGCGGGGTACAATGAGCAGTTCTTC.

V usage is TRBV24-1 and J usage is TRBJ2-7, with 11 nucleotides matching TRBD2. The germline V gene encodes CDR1 KGHDR and CDR2 SFDVKD. This CDR3 spans 16 amino acids. The junction had 10 bases not matched to a gene; V was cut back by 5 bases and J by 5 bases. CDR3 sequence (DNA): TGTGCCACCAGTGCCTCCACTAGCGGGAGTCACGACGAGCAGTACTTC. Translated, it gives CATSASTSGSHDEQYF.

The chain is built from TRBV28 and TRBJ2-7, with 10 nucleotides matching TRBD1. V gave up 5 bases and J gave up 7 bases; unmatched junction bases: 11. This CDR3 spans 15 amino acids. The V gene's germline CDR1 is MDHEN and CDR2 SYDVKM. DNA of the CDR3: TGTGCCAGCAGTCGGGGACAGGGGAGGTCAGGGGAGCAGTACGTC. This gives the protein CASSRGQGRSGEQYV.